This T cell receptor beta chain was retrieved from a study of cytomegalovirus exposure and HLA in healthy donors. This table comes from immunoSEQ multiplex PCR, and its TCRdb copy is limited to in-frame clones, with some not included. The sample lists about 240,000 clones, more than 75% seen once, with roughly 1.2% in the top ten. Study-level points and caveats: The classifier reportedly diagnosed cytomegalovirus status with high sensitivity and specificity.

Germline CDR1 is MNHEY and CDR2 is SVGAGI. V lost 6 bases and J lost 5, with 14 bases in between. This CDR3 has 14 residues. With respect to this clone: What it binds is not known.

What was sequenced was PBMCs. V usage is TRBV6-5 and J usage is TRBJ1-5; weak D call: TRBD1 (6 bases). The sequence derives from a woman aged 30 to 39 in good health and CMV-seropositive. This chain's CDR3 is CASSTGTSDQPQHF. CDR3 nucleotide sequence: TGTGCCAGCAGCACCGGGACATCGGATCAGCCCCAGCATTTT.